This paragraph covers one T cell receptor (beta chain) sequence. This CDR3 is built from 17 residues. CDR1 SGHVS and CDR2 FQNEAQ come from the germline V gene. V shed 3 bases, J shed 2 bases, and the junction held 12 bases outside the gene matches. The data derive from a study of blood T cell repertoires in COVID-19. Looking at the study overall: Specimens from acute and convalescent COVID-19 originated in the United States, Italy and Spain. The analysed material was cDNA or gDNA that came from T cells, B-cell-depleted T cells, or PBMCs.

In the original processing: Estimates of nucleated cell counts were drawn from the amplification of reference gene primers. The method was immunoSEQ multiplex PCR; TCRdb's version includes in-frame clones alone and lacks a portion of them. V and J calls and clone size follow that table, whereas D and trimming were derived from the DNA. The sample consists of under 60,000 clones, around 90% of them appearing once. This receptor was taken from a man aged 50 to 59 with active COVID-19. Specimen: peripheral blood. The V gene is TRBV7-8, the J gene TRBJ2-5; 7 nucleotides match TRBD2. The CDR3 protein is CASSLWWGGTRQETQYF. CDR3 DNA: TGTGCCAGCAGCTTGTGGTGGGGGGGGACGAGACAAGAGACCCAGTACTTC.